These T cell receptor beta chains were read from a single sample in a study of shared clonotypes between healthy human individuals. Sequencing used immunoSEQ multiplex PCR; TCRdb keeps in-frame clones, though not all of them. The table has about 2.4 million clones, over 85% seen once; the top ten hold approximately 0.36%. Material: naive CD4+ T cells from PBMCs. These receptor sequences come from a man between 18 and 35 years old in good health. Some clones in this sample may be carry-over from other donors' samples. Both conserved end residues are part of each CDR3. The order of the fields is J gene, V gene, D gene, CDR3 DNA, CDR3 protein. D genes are given only for firm matches.

>TRBJ1-1|TRBV10-3|TRBD1
TGTGCCATCAGCGCCCGGACAGGGCTGAACACTGAAGCTTTCTTT
CAISARTGLNTEAFF
>TRBJ2-3|TRBV5-6|NA
TGTGCCAGCAGCACCGGGACTTTTAGCACAGATACGCAGTATTTT
CASSTGTFSTDTQYF
>TRBJ2-2|TRBV11-1|TRBD1
TGTGCCAGCAGCTGGGACAGGGAGGTCGGGGAGCTGTTTTTT
CASSWDREVGELFF
>TRBJ1-5|TRBV9|TRBD1
TGTGCCAGCAGCGTAGGGACAGGGAAACAGCCCCAGCATTTT
CASSVGTGKQPQHF
>TRBJ2-3|TRBV5-6|TRBD1
TGTGCCAGCAGCTTAGGGGACAGTCATACGCAGTATTTT
CASSLGDSHTQYF
>TRBJ1-1|TRBV7-9|TRBD1
TGTGCCAGCAGCCGGGGACAGGGCTCTGAAGCTTTCTTT
CASSRGQGSEAFF
>TRBJ1-5|TRBV6-5|NA
TGTGCCAGCTCGGGGGGTCCGGGATGGGGTCAGCCCCAGCATTTT
CASSGGPGWGQPQHF
>TRBJ1-2|TRBV27|TRBD1
TGTGCCAGCAGTTCAGCGGACAGGGGGCGCAATGGCTACACCTTC
CASSSADRGRNGYTF
>TRBJ2-7|TRBV7-2|TRBD1
TGTGCCAGCAGCTTGAACAGGGGTCCCTACGAGCAGTACTTC
CASSLNRGPYEQYF
>TRBJ2-7|TRBV27|TRBD2
TGTGCCAGCAGCTGGGCGGGAGCCTACGAGCAGTACTTC
CASSWAGAYEQYF